Detailed here is one T cell receptor (beta chain). One entry per CDR3 protein, called by TCRdb with MiXCR from the RT-PCR reads. The table includes about 680,000 distinct CDR3 sequences, 14% detected once. Looked up from germline, CDR1 is MNHEY and CDR2 is SVGEGT. The germline V and J ends were trimmed by 2 bases and 7 bases, with 6 bases remaining between them. This CDR3 has 12 amino acids. The clonotype was recovered from a female donor in good health, serving as a healthy control. Specimen: memory CD4+ T cells from blood. The chain combines TRBV6-2 or TRBV6-3 with TRBJ2-1; no clear D gene. The CDR3 protein is CASSYVMNEQFF. The CDR3 DNA reads as TGTGCCAGCAGTTACGTGATGAATGAGCAGTTCTTC.